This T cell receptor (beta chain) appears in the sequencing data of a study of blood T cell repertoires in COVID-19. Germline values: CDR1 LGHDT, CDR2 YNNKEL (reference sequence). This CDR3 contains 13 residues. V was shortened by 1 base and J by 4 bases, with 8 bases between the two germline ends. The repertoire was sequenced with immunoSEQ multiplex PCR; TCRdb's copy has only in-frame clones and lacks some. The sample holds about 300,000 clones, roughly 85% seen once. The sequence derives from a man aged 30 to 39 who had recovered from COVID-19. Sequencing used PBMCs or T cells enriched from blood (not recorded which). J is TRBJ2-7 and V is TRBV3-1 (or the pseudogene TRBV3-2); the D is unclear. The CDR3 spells CASSQGLGYEQYF. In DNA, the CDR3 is TGTGCCAGCAGCCAAGGACTCGGATACGAGCAGTACTTC.